This T cell receptor beta chain was sequenced in a study of metastatic and nonmetastatic thyroid tumors. Nobody among the patients had been given any treatment before thyroid surgery. This clone was observed many times. The CDR3 contains 8 residues. Germline-derived CDR1 and CDR2 are MNHGY and SVAAGI. TCRdb reanalyzed the PCR reads with MiXCR. The repertoire includes around 37,000 clones, 20% to 25% of them detected once, and roughly 14% sits in the top ten. Input material: tumor tissue. J is TRBJ1-2 and V is TRBV6-9; no clear D. The receptor was derived from a female donor with papillary thyroid cancer or a benign thyroid nodule (not recorded which). Some clones in this sample may be carry-over from other donors' samples. CDR3 nucleotide sequence: TGTGCTAACTATGGCTACACCTTC. It yields the protein CANYGYTF.